The present TCR beta chain was sequenced within a study of blood T cell repertoires in COVID-19. Using immunoSEQ multiplex PCR, the repertoire was profiled, and TCRdb retains in-frame clones only, with some absent. Counted here are about 220,000 clones, around four fifths occurring once; the ten biggest clones make up around 20%. V was cut by 4 bases and J by 6 bases, with 15 bases left in between. In germline, CDR1 is MDHEN, CDR2 SYDVKM. CDR3 length: 14 amino acids. Material for sequencing was peripheral blood. The TCR originated in a man younger than 45 with active or convalescent COVID-19. The J gene is TRBJ1-1, the V gene TRBV28; D perhaps matches TRBD1 (5 bases). DNA of the CDR3: TGTGCCAGCAGTTCCCCCGGCAGGGAGGCTGAAGCTTTCTTT. Amino acid sequence: CASSSPGREAEAFF.